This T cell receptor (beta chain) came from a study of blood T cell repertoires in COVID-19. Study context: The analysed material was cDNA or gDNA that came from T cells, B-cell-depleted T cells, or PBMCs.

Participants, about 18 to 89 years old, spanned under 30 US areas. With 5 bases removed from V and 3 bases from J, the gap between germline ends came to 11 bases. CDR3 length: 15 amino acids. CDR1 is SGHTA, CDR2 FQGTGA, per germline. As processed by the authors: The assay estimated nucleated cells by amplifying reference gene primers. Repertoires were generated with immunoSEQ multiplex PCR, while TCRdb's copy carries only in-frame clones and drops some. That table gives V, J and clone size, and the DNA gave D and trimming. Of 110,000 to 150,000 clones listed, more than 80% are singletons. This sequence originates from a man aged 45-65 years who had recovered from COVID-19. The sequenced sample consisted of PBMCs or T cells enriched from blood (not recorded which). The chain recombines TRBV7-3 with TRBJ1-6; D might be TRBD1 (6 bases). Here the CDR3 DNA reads TGTGCCAGCAGCCTCAGGGGTCACTATAATTCACCCCTCCACTTT. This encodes CASSLRGHYNSPLHF. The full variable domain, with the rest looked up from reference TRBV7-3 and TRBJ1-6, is GAGVSQTPSNKVTEKGKYVELRCDPISGHTALYWYRQSLGQGPEFLIYFQGTGAADDSGLPNDRFFAVRPEGSVSTLKIQRTERGDSAVYLCASSLRGHYNSPLHFGNGTRLTVT.